This T cell receptor beta chain appears in the sequencing data of a study of CD8+ T cells in alopecia areata. The CDR3 totals 15 residues. CDR1 is SGHRS and CDR2 is YFSETQ in the germline V gene. V was trimmed by 4 bases and J by 5 bases, leaving 18 bases between them. Extraction and reverse transcription of RNA yielded cDNA as the sequencing template. The table came from immunoSEQ multiplex PCR; TCRdb's copy has only in-frame clones and leaves some out. The sample lists 200,000 to 250,000 clones, roughly 50% seen once, with approximately 4.9% in the top ten. Sorted populations comprised CD4+ and CD8+ T cells obtained from PBMCs.

The clonotype was recovered from a human donor in good health. This chain uses TRBV5-1 with TRBJ2-5; unclear D gene. The sequenced material came from CD8+ T cells sorted from blood. CDR3 sequence (DNA): TGCGCCAGCAGCCCCCGGAACTCTCTTACGGAGACCCAGTACTTC. It codes for CASSPRNSLTETQYF.